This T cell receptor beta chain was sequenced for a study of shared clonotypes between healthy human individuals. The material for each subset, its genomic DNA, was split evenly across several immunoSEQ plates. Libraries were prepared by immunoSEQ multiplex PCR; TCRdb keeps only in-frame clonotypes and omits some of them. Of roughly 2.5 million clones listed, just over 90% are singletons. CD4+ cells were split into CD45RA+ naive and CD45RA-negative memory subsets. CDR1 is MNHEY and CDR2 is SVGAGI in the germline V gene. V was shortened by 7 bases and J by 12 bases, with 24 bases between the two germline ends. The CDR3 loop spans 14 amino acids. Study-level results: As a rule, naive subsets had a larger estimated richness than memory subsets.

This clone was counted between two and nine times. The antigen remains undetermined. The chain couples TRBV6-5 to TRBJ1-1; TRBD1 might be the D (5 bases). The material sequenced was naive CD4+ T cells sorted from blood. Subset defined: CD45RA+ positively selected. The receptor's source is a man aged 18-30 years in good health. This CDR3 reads CASTGTGRLALTFF. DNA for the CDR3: TGTGCCAGCACGGGAACAGGAAGGTTAGCTTTGACTTTCTTT.